Included here is one T cell receptor (beta chain) sequence, with context. This specimen belongs to a study of CD8 T cells in Susac syndrome. The RNA input was about 0.5 to 1 ug, and it was reverse transcribed with random hexamers. MiXCR was run by TCRdb on the immunoSEQ multiplex PCR reads, yielding one entry per CDR3 protein. The repertoire holds about 66,000 distinct CDR3 sequences, with roughly 94% as singletons. This CDR3 spans 17 amino acids. With 0 bases removed from V and 0 bases from J, the gap between germline ends came to 11 bases. CDR1 and CDR2 (germline): KGHDR, SFDVKD. The receptor's source is a human donor with multiple sclerosis. The chain links TRBV24-1 to TRBJ2-4, with D tentatively TRBD1 (6 bases). The material sequenced was CD8+ T cells from PBMCs. The CDR3 region is CATSDLAGALAKNIQYF. The CDR3 region has the DNA TGTGCCACCAGTGATTTGGCAGGGGCGCTAGCCAAAAACATTCAGTACTTC.